This T cell receptor (beta chain) originates from a study of tumor-infiltrating lymphocytes in primary liver carcinoma. TCR beta cDNA was prepared out of roughly 450 ng total RNA by means of a constant-region primer. A slightly modified ARM-PCR protocol with three nested multiplex PCR rounds produced these TCR beta libraries. TRBV1-TRBV30 forward primers paired with a C-beta reverse primer were used in the first two PCR rounds, which ran roughly 9 cycles each. TCRdb passed the multiplex PCR reads through MiXCR, listing each CDR3 protein once. The sample contains roughly 120,000 distinct CDR3 sequences, around two thirds of which appear only once. Germline V gene lookup returns CDR1 LGHNT and CDR2 FRNRAP. V was clipped by 5 bases and J by 0 bases, with 7 bases between them. The CDR3 consists of 14 residues. Bulk tissue was left unsorted, and RNA and DNA were co-extracted from 20-30 mg of it. Enrolled patients were chronically infected with HBV and treatment-naive. Each tumor was sampled at four poles and its centre. The study found over 80% viable tumor cells in every tumor sample.

This clonotype was detected many times. The genes are TRBV12-5 and TRBJ2-2; D remains ambiguous. Sequencing used liver tumor tissue from sampling region 1. Sample subset: tumor region T1, superior pole. The sequence came from a woman aged 60-75 years with primary liver carcinoma and hepatitis B virus infection. The CDR3 DNA is TGTGCTAGTGGTCCCCCAACGAACACCGGGGAGCTGTTTTTT. Its protein is CASGPPTNTGELFF.